This T cell receptor (beta chain) was sequenced for a study of post-analysis software for immune sequencing data. Points from the study as a whole: TRBV segments more frequent in patients than in controls numbered several and included TRBV5-6, TRBV5-1 and TRBV20-1. Samples from a shared batch, those prepared together, strongly co-clustered by F measure. There was significantly lower normalized Chao1 diversity in multiple sclerosis patients than in controls.

The TCR beta cDNA libraries carried unique molecular identifiers. TCRdb itself ran the PCR reads through MiXCR, one entry per CDR3 protein. The sample contains roughly 540,000 distinct CDR3 sequences, around 34% of which appear only once. A few counts support this clonotype. Its specificity is not known. V lost 1 base, J lost 10 bases, and 9 bases lay in between. The germline V gene has CDR1 MNHNS and CDR2 SASEGT. The CDR3 has 12 amino acids. The chain links TRBV6-1 to TRBJ2-3; D call uncertain. The sample taken for sequencing was blood. The TCR sequence derives from a girl between 2 and 17 years old with multiple sclerosis. Written as DNA, the CDR3 is TGTGCCAGCAGTGAAGATCTCCTTTCGCAGTATTTT. Translating gives CASSEDLLSQYF.